The clone carrying this T cell receptor (beta chain) was detected only a few times. What it recognizes is unknown. This record comes from a study of T-cell memory formation after mild COVID-19. The study, taken as a whole, reports: Contracting CD8+ clones were enriched in EMRA, CD4+ mainly in CM and EM.

CDR1 and CDR2 from the germline V gene are MNHEY and SVGEGT. V gave up 7 bases and J gave up 3 bases, with 7 bases separating them. This CDR3 is 11 amino acids long. TCRdb used MiXCR to reprocess the 5' RACE reads, holding one entry per CDR3 protein. The data contain some 88,000 distinct CDR3 sequences, roughly 23% of them singletons. The rearrangement joins TRBV6-2 or TRBV6-3 to TRBJ2-7; D ambiguous. This TCR derives from a man younger than 35 who had mild COVID-19 (a few samples of this study predate the infection). Cell type and time point are not known. Sequenced input: PBMCs or a T cell subset sorted from them (not recorded which). The DNA for the CDR3 is TGTGCCAGCAACTGGCTCTACGAGCAGTACTTC. This sequence encodes CASNWLYEQYF.